The subject of this entry is one T cell receptor (beta chain). Antigen: not known. Generated by immunoSEQ multiplex PCR, the TCRdb table keeps only in-frame clones and is missing some. The data hold around 150,000 clones, with roughly 96% observed a single time. This CDR3 contains 13 residues. Germline V gives CDR1 PRHDT, CDR2 FYEKMQ (reference sequence). The V end was cut by 0 bases, the J end by 7 bases, with 8 bases between. The entry originates in a study of cytomegalovirus exposure and HLA in healthy donors. Findings and caveats of the study: It was found in a later analysis that first-cohort TCR clusters tended to co-occur in the roughly 120 validation repertoires. Whilst most TCR sequences proved rare, a subset of public TCRs occurred across many donors.

Sequenced input: PBMCs. V is TRBV13 and J is TRBJ2-3; tentatively, D is TRBD2 (6 bases). This sequence originates from a woman between 18 and 29 years old in good health and CMV-seronegative. The chain's CDR3 is CASSLGRGNTQYF. CDR3 in DNA: TGTGCCAGCAGCTTAGGCCGCGGGAATACGCAGTATTTT.